Presented here are 8 T cell receptor beta chains from one specimen sequenced in a study of T cell repertoires in cytomegalovirus infection. Their antigens are not known. TCRdb reanalysed the reads using MiXCR and keeps one entry per CDR3 protein. The sample has 700,000 to 900,000 distinct CDR3 sequences; about 27% are singletons. Source: cultured CD8+ T cells from PBMCs, taken from culture after CMV antigen stimulation. The receptors were sampled from a human donor in good health (CMV status not recorded). Some clones in this sample may be carry-over from other donors' samples.

This clonotype showed up just a few times. CDR3 DNA: TGTGCCAGCAGTGGGGGTCGGTCCTATGGCTACACCTTC. Its translation is CASSGGRSYGYTF. This sequence joins TRBV27 and TRBJ1-2; the D gene is possibly TRBD1 (5 bases). The CDR3 consists of 13 residues. Germline CDR1 MNHEY, CDR2 SMNVEV (reference sequence). V was trimmed by 5 bases and J by 4 bases, leaving 11 bases between them.

The genes are TRBV7-9 and TRBJ2-7; the D gene is possibly TRBD2 (6 bases). Germline-derived CDR1 and CDR2 are SEHNR and FQNEAQ (reference sequence). The CDR3 spans 15 residues. V was clipped by 5 bases and J by 0 bases, with 14 bases between them. CDR3 sequence reads: CASSPEGRSSYEQYF. The DNA of the CDR3 is TGTGCCAGCAGCCCGGAAGGGAGGAGCTCCTACGAGCAGTACTTC.

The table lists this clonotype with many counts. CDR3 sequence reads: CASSYSTRDREKFKNIQYF. CDR3 bases: TGTGCCAGCAGTTACTCGACCCGCGACAGGGAAAAGTTCAAAAACATTCAGTACTTC. The V gene is TRBV6-2 or TRBV6-3, the J gene TRBJ2-4, with TRBD1 matching 7 bases. V lost 0 bases and J lost 3; bases outside the gene matches: 14. Germline CDR1 and CDR2: MNHEY and SVGEGT. The CDR3 runs to 19 residues.

V is TRBV19 and J is TRBJ2-2; the D gene is possibly TRBD1 (6 bases). The germline V gene encodes CDR1 LNHDA and CDR2 SQIVND (reference sequence). This CDR3 region has 16 residues. The germline V and J ends were trimmed by 7 bases and 4 bases, with 19 bases remaining between them. The DNA of the CDR3 is TGTGCCAGTACCCGATCGTATGGGGGCCCCACCGGGGAGCTGTTTTTT. This gives the protein CASTRSYGGPTGELFF. Based on the CDR3 plus reference TRBV19 and TRBJ2-2, the full variable domain is DGGITQSPKYLFRKEGQNVTLSCEQNLNHDAMYWYRQDPGQGLRLIYYSQIVNDFQKGDIAEGYSVSREKKESFPLTVTSAQKNPTAFYLCASTRSYGGPTGELFFGEGSRLTVL.

This clonotype was recorded at least ten times. The chain combines TRBV5-1 with TRBJ2-7; D perhaps matches TRBD1 (6 bases). This CDR3 contains 16 residues. Per the germline V gene, CDR1 is SGHRS and CDR2 is YFSETQ. With 3 bases removed from V and 1 base from J, the gap between germline ends came to 17 bases. CDR3 nucleotides: TGCGCCAGCAGCTCTAGAGGGGGAAGTGCGTCCTACGAGCAGTACTTC. This encodes CASSSRGGSASYEQYF.

The chain is built from TRBV20-1 and TRBJ2-7; weak D call: TRBD2 (5 bases). Germline V gene data show CDR1 as DFQATT and CDR2 as SNEGSKA (reference sequence). This CDR3 has 15 amino acids. V was shortened by 2 bases and J by 1 base, with 15 bases between the two germline ends. The CDR3 reads CSARSLAGESYEQYF. Written as DNA, the CDR3 is TGCAGTGCTAGATCCTTGGCCGGGGAATCCTACGAGCAGTACTTC.

As concerns this clonotype: A much larger clone is a single base away; this may be a read error. The chain couples TRBV7-2 to TRBJ2-1; D is possibly TRBD2 (5 bases). The V gene lost 6 bases and the J gene lost 3 bases, with 9 bases spanning the gap. The length of the CDR3 is 13 residues. From germline, CDR1 is SGHTA and CDR2 FQGNSA. The CDR3 DNA reads as TGTGCCAGCAGAGAGGGTAACTACAATGAGCAGTTCTTC. The encoded protein is CASREGNYNEQFF.

V gene TRBV2 combines with J gene TRBJ1-1; TRBD1 aligns across 10 bases. This CDR3 is built from 16 residues. V shed 6 bases, J shed 1 base, and the junction held 8 bases outside the gene matches. The V gene's germline CDR1 is SNHLY and CDR2 FYNNEI. The CDR3 nucleotides read TGTGCCAGCAGGTATCGACAGGGGGCTTCGAACACTGAAGCTTTCTTT. Translation: CASRYRQGASNTEAFF.